This TCR beta chain was sequenced in a study of blood T cell repertoires in COVID-19. In the study overall: The study drew acute and convalescent COVID-19 samples from the United States, Italy and Spain. T cells, B-cell-depleted T cells, or PBMCs supplied cDNA or gDNA.

Authors' data handling: Reference gene primers were amplified, and this amplification served to estimate nucleated cell counts. Method: immunoSEQ multiplex PCR; TCRdb's copy keeps in-frame clones and lacks some. Clone size and V and J calls were adopted from that table, with D and trimming inferred from the DNA. The profile covers about 38,000 clones, with about 87% appearing a single time and 24% taken by the ten largest. This clonotype was sampled from a man aged 50-60 years with active or convalescent COVID-19. The specimen was peripheral blood.

The DNA of the CDR3 is TGTGCCAGCTCACTAGACGGGAACTATGGCTACACCTTC. Translating it yields CASSLDGNYGYTF. V usage is TRBV18 and J usage is TRBJ1-2; D is unresolved. V lost 4 bases to trimming and J lost 2 bases, with 8 bases between them. The CDR3 consists of 13 residues. Per the germline V gene, CDR1 is KGHSH and CDR2 is LQKENI.